This record covers a single TCR beta chain. Original processing methods: Amplification with reference gene primers provided the estimates of nucleated cell counts. Data came from immunoSEQ multiplex PCR; TCRdb stores just in-frame clones and leaves some out. V and J calls and clone size come straight from that table; D and trimming were deduced from the DNA. The sample records fewer than 150,000 clones, around 87% being singletons. The data were obtained in a study of blood T cell repertoires in COVID-19. Study-level background: Samples of COVID-19 (acute and convalescent) were obtained from the United States, Italy and Spain. PBMCs, B-cell-depleted T cells, or T cells provided the cDNA or gDNA that made up the material.

The germline CDR1 and CDR2 sequences are SEHNR and FQNEAQ (reference sequence). This CDR3 has 14 amino acids. V shed 2 bases and J 10 bases; nucleotides not matched to a gene: 7. This sequence originates from a woman aged 40 to 55 with acute or convalescent COVID-19. Sequences were obtained from peripheral blood. The chain recombines TRBV7-9 with TRBJ2-1, with 8 nucleotides matching TRBD1. CDR3 nucleotide sequence: TGTGCCAGCAGCTTAACGACAGGGGCAGGGGAGCAGTTCTTC. Its translation: CASSLTTGAGEQFF.